One and the same sample provided the 14 T cell receptor beta chains below, sequenced in a study of T cells after yellow fever vaccination. TCRdb fed the 5' RACE reads into MiXCR, producing one record per CDR3 protein. The sample lists about 320,000 distinct CDR3 sequences, 4% to 5.5% seen once, with approximately 19% in the top ten. The specimen comprised PBMCs, sampled 15 days after the yellow fever booster vaccination. The receptors stem from a young man who received the YFV17D yellow fever vaccine.

The table lists this clonotype with many counts. This sequence joins TRBV6-5 and TRBJ2-5, with 12 bases fitting TRBD2. The junction had 3 bases not matched to a gene; V was cut back by 2 bases and J by 5 bases. Looked up from germline, CDR1 is MNHEY and CDR2 is SVGAGI. The CDR3 is made up of 15 amino acids. This CDR3 reads CASSYTSGGPETQYF. CDR3 sequence (DNA): TGTGCCAGCAGTTACACTAGCGGGGGGCCTGAGACCCAGTACTTC.

This sequence joins TRBV6-5 and TRBJ2-5; D tentatively fits TRBD1 or TRBD2 (5 bases each). The CDR3 loop spans 15 amino acids. The V gene lost 6 bases and the J gene lost 3 bases, with 17 bases spanning the gap. CDR1 and CDR2 (germline): MNHEY, SVGAGI. In nucleotides, the CDR3 is TGTGCCAGCAGAGACGTAGGGGACCCCAAAGAGACCCAGTACTTC. This encodes CASRDVGDPKETQYF.

This clonotype was seen at least ten times. J is TRBJ2-3 and V is TRBV7-6; TRBD2 agrees at 12 bases. Germline CDR1 SGHVS, CDR2 FNYEAQ. Germline trimming cut 1 base from V and 6 bases from J; bases unmatched to any gene: 5. This CDR3 contains 16 residues. CDR3 DNA sequence: TGTGCCAGCAGCTTAGGACTAGCGGGGGATGGGGATACGCAGTATTTT. This sequence encodes CASSLGLAGDGDTQYF.

V usage is TRBV7-2 and J usage is TRBJ2-4; D gene uncertain. Trimming cost V 4 bases and J 12 bases, with 13 bases left between them. Per the germline V gene, CDR1 is SGHTA and CDR2 is FQGNSA. There are 12 residues in the CDR3. In DNA, the CDR3 is TGTGCCAGCAGCTCCTCTATTACCCCTCAGTACTTC. The encoded protein is CASSSSITPQYF.

This clonotype turned up a few times. The chain joins TRBV6-5 to TRBJ2-3; D is unclear. This CDR3 spans 15 amino acids. Trimming pared 2 bases from V and 9 bases from J, leaving 18 bases between. Germline values: CDR1 MNHEY, CDR2 SVGAGI. The CDR3 loop reads CASSYGEQPDGTQYF. Written as DNA, the CDR3 is TGTGCCAGCAGTTACGGTGAACAGCCGGACGGGACGCAGTATTTT.

This clonotype was found a few times. The chain carries TRBV29-1 and TRBJ1-1; D not resolved. Germline V CDR1 and CDR2: SQVTM, ANQGSEA. Trimming pared 1 base from V and 6 bases from J, leaving 15 bases between. The CDR3 has 14 residues. CDR3 nucleotides: TGCAGCGTTGAAGGGTCTGAGGGAGAGGCTGAAGCTTTCTTT. Translation: CSVEGSEGEAEAFF.

There are a few counts of this clonotype. The chain uses TRBV20-1 and TRBJ1-1; a possible D gene is TRBD1 (6 bases). This CDR3 contains 12 residues. Germline V gene data show CDR1 as DFQATT and CDR2 as SNEGSKA (reference sequence). The V and J ends lost 7 bases and 7 bases respectively, with 16 bases between them. The CDR3 protein is CSVDRTLHEAFF. The DNA for the CDR3 is TGCAGTGTGGACAGAACCCTTCATGAAGCTTTCTTT.

Remarks on this clonotype: A much larger clone sits a single nucleotide away, making a read error possible. V is TRBV21-1 and J is TRBJ2-2; the table assigns TRBD1, which was not confirmed against the DNA. TRBV21-1 is a recognized pseudogene. This CDR3 region has 16 residues. CDR3 amino acids: CASSPGTGRFDGELFF. The CDR3 DNA follows: TGTGCCAGCTCCCCTGGAACAGGGCGCTTTGACGGGGAGCTGTTTTTT.

The chain couples TRBV5-1 to TRBJ2-3, with TRBD2 matching over 8 bases. CDR1 and CDR2 from the germline V gene are SGHRS and YFSETQ. This CDR3 spans 15 amino acids. The J segment lost 2 bases and the V segment lost 1 base, leaving 3 bases of the junction unmatched. DNA of the CDR3: TGCGCCAGCAGCTTGAAACTAGCGGCCACAGATACGCAGTATTTT. Translating gives CASSLKLAATDTQYF.

The rearrangement links TRBV20-1 to TRBJ2-7, with D uncertain. This CDR3 comprises 11 residues. The V gene's germline CDR1 is DFQATT and CDR2 SNEGSKA (reference sequence). Trimming removed 0 bases from V and 6 bases from J, with 6 bases in between. The CDR3: CSARDLAEQYF. For the CDR3, the DNA is TGCAGTGCTAGAGATCTGGCCGAGCAGTACTTC.

The CDR3 loop is CASSLALTTLGDTQYF. CDR3 DNA: TGTGCCAGCAGTTTAGCGCTAACAACCTTGGGAGATACGCAGTATTTT. V gene TRBV12-3 or TRBV12-4 combines with J gene TRBJ2-3; D is uncertain. V lost 0 bases, J lost 5 bases, and 15 bases lay in between. The CDR3 has 16 residues.

This clonotype was counted between two and nine times. The chain recombines TRBV6-2 or TRBV6-3 with TRBJ2-5; 9 bases agree with TRBD1. Germline CDR1 is MNHEY and CDR2 is SVGEGT. This CDR3 contains 16 residues. Trimming took 5 bases from V and 4 from J; bases not matched to a gene: 11. The CDR3 reads CASSHPHGQGIETQYF. The DNA for the CDR3 is TGTGCCAGCAGTCACCCCCACGGACAGGGGATAGAGACCCAGTACTTC.

This clonotype was picked up a small number of times. The chain carries TRBV4-2 and TRBJ1-1, with D unresolved. Trimming pared 1 base from V and 7 bases from J, leaving 16 bases between. Germline CDR1 LGHNA, CDR2 YNFKEQ. The CDR3 has 15 amino acids. The CDR3 DNA follows: TGTGCCAGCAGCCAAGCTTTACAGAGCAAGCATGAAGCTTTCTTT. Protein sequence: CASSQALQSKHEAFF.

This clonotype was detected many times. The rearrangement joins TRBV7-2 to TRBJ2-3; unclear D gene. Germline V gene sequence: CDR1 SGHTA, CDR2 FQGNSA. The CDR3 covers 12 residues. The V and J ends lost 4 bases and 6 bases respectively, with 8 bases between them. CDR3 protein: CASSSRRDTQYF. CDR3 DNA sequence: TGTGCCAGCAGCTCCCGAAGGGATACGCAGTATTTT.